Shown below are 20 T cell receptor beta chains from a single sample sequenced in a study of blood T cell repertoires in COVID-19. Profiled with immunoSEQ multiplex PCR; TCRdb holds only in-frame clones, not every one. This table has about 130,000 clones, around 80% appearing once. Sequenced: peripheral blood. The receptors were gathered from a woman in her sixties with acute or convalescent COVID-19.

In its sample, this clone was seen a few times. The rearrangement uses TRBV7-9 and TRBJ1-1; 8 bases are shared with TRBD1. Germline V gene data show CDR1 as SEHNR and CDR2 as FQNEAQ (reference sequence). The CDR3 sequence is 13 residues long. Unmatched junction bases numbered 3, after V lost 5 bases and J lost 4 bases. The CDR3 protein is CASSITGGTEAFF. The CDR3 coding sequence is TGTGCCAGCAGCATCACAGGGGGCACTGAAGCTTTCTTT.

The CDR3 DNA reads as TGTGCCAGCAGCCGCGGACAGGGGAGTTCACCCCTCCACTTT. It is translated as CASSRGQGSSPLHF. The genes are TRBV7-8 and TRBJ1-6; 9 positions agree with TRBD1. CDR3 length: 14 residues. Germline V gene data show CDR1 as SGHVS and CDR2 as FQNEAQ. V shed 5 bases, J shed 9 bases, and the junction held 5 bases outside the gene matches.

A few counts support this clone. The chain recombines TRBV4-1 with TRBJ1-3; D is uncertain. This CDR3 has 12 amino acids. Looked up from germline, CDR1 is MGHRA and CDR2 is YSYEKL. The V gene lost 3 bases and the J gene lost 2 bases, with 2 bases spanning the gap. The CDR3 is CASSHAGNTIYF. The CDR3 bases are TGCGCCAGCAGCCACGCTGGAAACACCATATATTTT.

The chain carries TRBV12-3 or TRBV12-4 and TRBJ2-3; D is uncertain. CDR3 size: 11 residues. V shed 4 bases and J shed 5 bases, with 4 bases lying between them. The DNA for the CDR3 is TGTGCCAGCAGTTCTCTAGATACGCAGTATTTT. Translation: CASSSLDTQYF.

The rearrangement joins TRBV12-3 or TRBV12-4 to TRBJ2-5, with D perhaps matching TRBD1 (6 bases). V was pared by 5 bases and J by 5 bases, with 12 bases between. The CDR3 length is 13 residues. CDR3 sequence: CASSPGGRETQYF. The CDR3 nucleotides read TGTGCCAGCAGTCCTGGGGGCCGGGAGACCCAGTACTTC.

This clone was seen once. The genes are TRBV6-6 and TRBJ2-3; weak D call: TRBD1 (5 bases). Trimming cost V 5 bases and J 6 bases, with 9 bases left between them. The CDR3 is 12 amino acids. The germline V gene encodes CDR1 MNHNY and CDR2 SVGAGI (reference sequence). CDR3 sequence: CASSKGSDTQYF. The CDR3 DNA reads as TGTGCCAGCAGTAAGGGGTCGGATACGCAGTATTTT.

This chain connects TRBV7-3 to TRBJ2-3, with 11 bases that match TRBD2. The CDR3 runs to 17 residues. CDR1 and CDR2 (germline): SGHTA, FQGTGA. V was clipped by 5 bases and J by 8 bases; unmatched bases: 15. This chain's CDR3 is CASSPRGTSGTRSTQYF. CDR3 in DNA: TGTGCCAGCAGCCCACGGGGGACTAGCGGTACACGGTCTACGCAGTATTTT.

The chain carries TRBV27 and TRBJ1-3; D not resolved. CDR3 length: 15 amino acids. CDR1 MNHEY and CDR2 SMNVEV come from the germline V gene (reference sequence). V was pared by 5 bases and J by 0 bases, with 11 bases between. Written as DNA, the CDR3 is TGTGCCAGCAGTCCTCTGAGCCCCTCTGGAAACACCATATATTTT. Protein sequence: CASSPLSPSGNTIYF.

The chain employs TRBV2 and TRBJ1-1; D unresolved. V gave up 2 bases and J gave up 1 base, with 8 bases separating them. This CDR3 spans 14 amino acids. The germline CDR1 and CDR2 sequences are SNHLY and FYNNEI. CDR3 amino acids: CASSEYFENTEAFF. CDR3 nucleotides: TGTGCCAGCAGTGAATACTTTGAGAACACTGAAGCTTTCTTT.

V usage is TRBV7-9 and J usage is TRBJ2-7; unclear D gene. Per the germline V gene, CDR1 is SEHNR and CDR2 is FQNEAQ (reference sequence). Trimming took off 3 bases at V and 5 bases at J, with 5 bases between the two ends. The CDR3 sequence is 11 residues long. The CDR3 coding sequence is TGTGCCAGCAGCTTCAGGAACGAGCAGTACTTC. Translated: CASSFRNEQYF.

The V call is TRBV24-1, the J call TRBJ1-5; D call uncertain. The CDR3 covers 14 residues. Trimming cost V 1 base and J 4 bases, with 7 bases left between them. Germline V gives CDR1 KGHDR, CDR2 SFDVKD. CDR3 coding DNA: TGTGCCACCAGTGATTTTAGAAAAAATCAGCCCCAGCATTTT. It specifies CATSDFRKNQPQHF.

The chain has TRBV5-1 and TRBJ1-6, with unresolved D. Trimming cost V 0 bases and J 10 bases, with 14 bases left between them. Germline V gene lookup returns CDR1 SGHRS and CDR2 YFSETQ. The CDR3 totals 15 residues. The CDR3 nucleotides are TGCGCCAGCAGCTTGGTTTCGGGAACAAAGTCACCCCTCCACTTT. Its translation is CASSLVSGTKSPLHF.

The chain recombines TRBV6-5 with TRBJ2-2, with 7 bases identical to TRBD1. The CDR3 is 15 residues long. With 6 bases clipped from V and 5 bases from J, the junction kept 9 bases outside the gene matches. Germline loops: CDR1 MNHEY, CDR2 SVGAGI. Here the CDR3 DNA reads TGTGCCAGCAGCCTGACAGGGCGCAGGACCGGGGAGCTGTTTTTT. This codes for CASSLTGRRTGELFF.

This clone showed up just once. Here the CDR3 DNA reads TGTGCCAGCAGCTTGGGGTGGAGGGAGACCCAGTACTTC. Translation: CASSLGWRETQYF. V is TRBV5-6 and J is TRBJ2-5, with D perhaps TRBD2 (5 bases). Germline V lookup: CDR1 SGHDT, CDR2 YYEEEE. The CDR3 consists of 13 residues. V gave up 0 bases and J gave up 5 bases, with 8 bases separating them.

This rearrangement joins TRBV2 to TRBJ1-5, with 8 bases matching TRBD1. Losses at the gene ends were 7 bases for V and 1 base for J; bases not matched to a gene: 6. CDR1 and CDR2 from the germline V gene are SNHLY and FYNNEI. CDR3 length: 15 residues. The CDR3 DNA sequence: TGTGCCAGCACGCCTTGGACAGGGAGCAATCAGCCCCAGCATTTT. Translated, it gives CASTPWTGSNQPQHF.

The chain carries TRBV11-2 and TRBJ1-1; TRBD1 matches 9 bases. CDR3 length equals 14 residues. Trimming removed 5 bases from V and 4 bases from J; junction bases left unmatched: 5. In germline, CDR1 is SGHAT, CDR2 FQNNGV. In nucleotides, the CDR3 is TGTGCCAGCAGCCTTGGACAGGGGATCACTGAAGCTTTCTTT. Translation gives CASSLGQGITEAFF.

This chain joins TRBV20-1 and TRBJ1-1; D is ambiguous. The length of the CDR3 is 13 residues. Germline values: CDR1 DFQATT, CDR2 SNEGSKA (reference sequence). V dropped 3 bases and J dropped 5 bases, with 13 bases sitting between them. The CDR3 loop is CSASTFGRTEAFF. As DNA, the CDR3 is TGCAGTGCTAGTACCTTTGGCCGAACTGAAGCTTTCTTT.

V and J are TRBV18 and TRBJ2-2; D remains unclear. There are 12 residues in the CDR3. V lost 5 bases to trimming and J lost 9 bases, with 10 bases between them. CDR1 and CDR2 from the germline V gene are KGHSH and LQKENI. In DNA form, the CDR3 reads TGTGCCAGCTCATCCCGAGGCAGGGAGCTGTTTTTT. As protein: CASSSRGRELFF.

The chain is built from TRBV7-9 and TRBJ2-2; no firm D call. Germline CDR1 reads SEHNR; CDR2 reads FQNEAQ (reference sequence). This CDR3 is 15 amino acids long. Trimming removed 2 bases from V and 6 bases from J, with 13 bases in between. CDR3 loop: CASSLPGSAAGELFF. Written as DNA, the CDR3 is TGTGCCAGCAGCTTACCCGGCTCCGCGGCCGGGGAGCTGTTTTTT.

This chain joins TRBV4-1 and TRBJ1-1, with a possible D match to TRBD1 (6 bases). V gave up 1 base and J gave up 0 bases, with 9 bases separating them. CDR1 MGHRA and CDR2 YSYEKL come from the germline V gene. This CDR3 comprises 15 residues. The CDR3 DNA reads TGCGCCAGCAGCCAAGCTCAGGGGATGAACACTGAAGCTTTCTTT. This sequence encodes CASSQAQGMNTEAFF.